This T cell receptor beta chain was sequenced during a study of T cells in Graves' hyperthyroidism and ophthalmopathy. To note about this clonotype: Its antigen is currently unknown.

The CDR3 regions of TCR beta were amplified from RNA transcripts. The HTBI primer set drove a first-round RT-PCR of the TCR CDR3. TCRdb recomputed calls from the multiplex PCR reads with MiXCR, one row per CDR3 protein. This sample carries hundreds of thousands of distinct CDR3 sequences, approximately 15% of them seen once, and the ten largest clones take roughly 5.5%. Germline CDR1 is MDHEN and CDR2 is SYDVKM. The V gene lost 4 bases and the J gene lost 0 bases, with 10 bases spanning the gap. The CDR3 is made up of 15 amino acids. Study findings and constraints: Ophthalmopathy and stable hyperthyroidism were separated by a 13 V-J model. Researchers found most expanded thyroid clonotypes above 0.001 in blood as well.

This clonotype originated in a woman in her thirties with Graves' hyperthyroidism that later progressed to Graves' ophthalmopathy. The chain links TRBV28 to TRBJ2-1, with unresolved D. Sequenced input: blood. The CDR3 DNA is TGTGCCAGCAGTTACATTGAGAGCTCCTACAATGAGCAGTTCTTC. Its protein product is CASSYIESSYNEQFF.